This T cell receptor (beta chain) was captured in a study of blood T cell repertoires in COVID-19 (dated by TCRdb to 2018 to 2020). Notes on the research overall: Collaborator samples came from the United States, Italy and Spain and covered acute and convalescent phases of COVID-19. The prospective study material was composed of cDNA or gDNA derived from T cells, B-cell-depleted T cells, or PBMCs. Subjects who had been exposed to COVID-19, were actively infected with it, or had recovered from it provided the deeply sampled blood TCRbeta repertoires that made up the dataset. A freely available public database, intended as a resource for researchers studying the immune response to SARS-CoV-2, is where the repertoires were released. The sample metadata nearly always contained a de-identified subject ID, COVID-19 status, age in years and sex. The samples were drawn from the first 160 participants of the ongoing ImmuneRACE study and from some 1,300 subjects provided by 6 global collaborators. Where available, HLA class I and class II types were taken from metadata supplied by the sample provider and were not determined by assay-based typing. Broader findings and caveats from the paper: The quantity of clinical and demographic metadata differed by source and by participant and was supplied without curation.

In regard to this clone: The clone's antigen remains unknown. It has no much larger one-base neighbor in the sample; base qualities were not kept.

Collaborating institutions collected whole blood in K2EDTA tubes following their own protocols. For TCRbeta analysis, collaborator samples were shipped as frozen whole blood, as isolated PBMCs, or as DNA extracted from either sample type. TCRbeta CDR3 regions were amplified from genomic DNA by means of the immunoSEQ Assay, a bias-controlled multiplex PCR. In the source study's methods: Nucleated cell counts per sample were estimated from amplification of reference gene primers within the assay. To quantify the absolute abundance of each unique TCRbeta CDR3 rearrangement, sequence reads were collapsed and filtered. For each sample, productive Simpson clonality was calculated as the square root of Simpson's diversity index across productive rearrangements. TCRdb stores this immuneACCESS table with in-frame sequences only. Part of the clones is absent; in the studies checked, under half of the shortfall reflects unresolved V genes, and no reason is known for the rest. From that table come the V and J calls and clone size; the DNA was used to work out D and trimming. The sample contains tens of thousands of clones, more than 70% of them found a single time. The ten largest make up about 10% of the sample.

From the cysteine through the phenylalanine, the CDR3 covers 15 amino acids. The retained sequence is limited to the CDR3, 45 bases, with the frame set at the first base. Via the germline V gene (reference sequence), CDR1 is LNHDA and CDR2 SQIVND. V is shortened by 5 bases, J by 3 bases, and the region joining them spans 13 bases. The receptor comes from a man in his sixties with active COVID-19. The chain joins TRBV19 to TRBJ2-2; a weak D assignment points to TRBD1 (5 bases agree). The sequencing input was peripheral blood. For the CDR3, the sequence is CASSPGQFYTGELFF. The DNA is TGTGCCAGTAGTCCCGGACAATTTTACACCGGGGAGCTGTTTTTT.